The 30 T cell receptor beta chains given below trace back to one sample, sequenced in a study of T-cell memory formation after mild COVID-19. Via MiXCR, TCRdb re-called the 5' RACE reads, giving one row per CDR3 protein. The sample consists of 360,000 or so distinct CDR3 sequences, around 28% of them appearing once. Input material: PBMCs or a T cell subset sorted from them (not recorded which). The receptors were sampled from an adult woman who had mild COVID-19 (a few samples of this study predate the infection). Cell type and time point are not known.

The genes are TRBV7-6 and TRBJ2-2; D is undetermined. The length of the CDR3 is 14 residues. V was shortened by 2 bases and J by 8 bases, with 12 bases between the two germline ends. From germline, CDR1 is SGHVS and CDR2 FNYEAQ. CDR3 sequence: CASSLFGMEGELFF. As DNA, the CDR3 is TGTGCCAGCAGCTTATTTGGAATGGAGGGGGAGCTGTTTTTT.

This clonotype was picked up a small number of times. The rearrangement joins TRBV29-1 to TRBJ1-3; 7 nucleotides align to TRBD1. V was clipped by 4 bases and J by 3 bases; unmatched bases: 6. Germline values: CDR1 SQVTM, CDR2 ANQGSEA. There are 14 residues in the CDR3. The CDR3, as DNA: TGCAGCGTTGTTTCGCAGGGGGATGGAAACACCATATATTTT. It encodes CSVVSQGDGNTIYF.

This chain connects TRBV4-3 to TRBJ2-1; 9 bases line up with TRBD2. The CDR3 is 15 amino acids. Looked up from germline, CDR1 is LGHNA and CDR2 is YSLEER. The V gene end was trimmed by 5 bases and the J gene end by 2 bases; junction bases not matched to a gene: 4. The CDR3 loop reads CASSTGTSTYNEQFF. Written as DNA, the CDR3 is TGCGCCAGCAGCACCGGGACTAGCACCTACAATGAGCAGTTCTTC.

V gene TRBV12-3 or TRBV12-4 combines with J gene TRBJ1-5; TRBD1 agrees at 7 bases. V was pared by 6 bases and J by 0 bases, with 8 bases of the junction left unmatched. The CDR3 has 16 residues. The CDR3 DNA reads TGTGCCAGCAGCCAATCCAGGGGGAATAGCAATCAGCCCCAGCATTTT. Its translation: CASSQSRGNSNQPQHF.

This clonotype has a handful of counts. The J gene is TRBJ2-7, the V gene TRBV7-2, with D possibly being TRBD2 (6 bases). Germline assignment: CDR1 SGHTA and CDR2 FQGNSA. V lost 0 bases to trimming and J lost 6 bases, with 15 bases between them. The CDR3 has 15 residues. The CDR3 DNA reads TGTGCCAGCAGCTTAGCGCCGGGAGCGGGTCGCGAGCAGTACTTC. It specifies CASSLAPGAGREQYF.

In this sample, this clonotype turned up a few times. J is TRBJ2-2 and V is TRBV5-1; 8 nucleotides line up with TRBD1. This CDR3 is built from 15 residues. Germline loops: CDR1 SGHRS, CDR2 YFSETQ. With 4 bases clipped from V and 4 bases from J, the junction kept 6 bases outside the gene matches. The CDR3 is CASSHRQGPTGELFF. CDR3 nucleotides: TGCGCCAGCAGCCACCGACAGGGGCCCACCGGGGAGCTGTTTTTT.

This sequence joins TRBV7-6 and TRBJ2-3; no definite D call. CDR1 and CDR2 (germline): SGHVS, FNYEAQ. Trimming cost V 4 bases and J 0 bases, with 14 bases left between them. CDR3 length equals 16 residues. CDR3 residues: CASSSLIAASTDTQYF. Here the CDR3 DNA reads TGTGCCAGCAGCTCCCTGATAGCTGCTAGCACAGATACGCAGTATTTT.

In its sample, this clonotype was seen a few times. This chain uses TRBV9 with TRBJ1-1; possibly TRBD1 for D (5 bases). Germline assignment: CDR1 SGDLS and CDR2 YYNGEE. Trimming shortened V by 4 bases and J by 1 base, and 11 bases separated the two germline ends. The CDR3 contains 14 residues. CDR3 sequence (DNA): TGTGCCAGCAGCCGACCGGGGGAGAACACTGAAGCTTTCTTT. Its protein is CASSRPGENTEAFF.

CDR3 region: CASSLLTGTEAFF. DNA of the CDR3: TGTGCCAGCAGTTTATTGACCGGCACTGAAGCTTTCTTT. The chain carries TRBV27 and TRBJ1-1, with no clear D. The V end was cut by 1 base, the J end by 4 bases, with 7 bases between. The CDR3 is 13 amino acids. CDR1 is MNHEY and CDR2 is SMNVEV in the germline V gene (reference sequence).

CDR3 sequence reads: CASSLRTGAEKLFF. CDR3 bases: TGTGCCAGCAGCCTCCGGACAGGTGCCGAAAAACTGTTTTTT. The rearrangement links TRBV3-1 to TRBJ1-4; 7 bases are shared with TRBD1. Per germline, CDR1 LGHDT and CDR2 YNNKEL (reference sequence). This CDR3 is 14 amino acids long. The V and J ends lost 4 bases and 8 bases, in that order; junction bases with no gene match: 7.

The chain couples TRBV5-1 to TRBJ2-5, with D possibly being TRBD1 (6 bases). Per the germline V gene, CDR1 is SGHRS and CDR2 is YFSETQ. The CDR3 contains 15 residues. The V gene lost 4 bases and the J gene lost 2 bases, with 15 bases spanning the gap. In DNA form, the CDR3 reads TGCGCCAGCAGCAGGGGATACAGGGAGCAAGAGACCCAGTACTTC. It specifies CASSRGYREQETQYF.

This chain connects TRBV5-1 to TRBJ2-3; 10 positions agree with TRBD2. V gave up 6 bases and J gave up 2 bases; unmatched junction bases: 3. Germline CDR1 is SGHRS and CDR2 is YFSETQ. The CDR3 consists of 14 residues. The CDR3 DNA follows: TGCGCCAGCAAGCTAGCGGGGGACACAGATACGCAGTATTTT. It translates to CASKLAGDTDTQYF. The full variable domain, with the rest looked up from reference TRBV5-1 and TRBJ2-3, is KAGVTQTPRYLIKTRGQQVTLSCSPISGHRSVSWYQQTPGQGLQFLFEYFSETQRNKGNFPGRFSGRQFSNSRSEMNVSTLELGDSALYLCASKLAGDTDTQYFGPGTRLTVL.

This clonotype appeared a few times. The gene calls are TRBV14 and TRBJ2-1; the match to TRBD1 covers 8 bases. CDR1 and CDR2 (germline): SGHDN, FVKESK. V lost 1 base to trimming and J lost 5 bases; unmatched junction nucleotides: 16. The CDR3 sequence is 19 residues long. CDR3 coding DNA: TGTGCCAGCAGCCAAGTATTCGGCAGGGGGCGATGGAACAACAATGAGCAGTTCTTC. This codes for CASSQVFGRGRWNNNEQFF.

The table lists this clonotype with a few counts. V gene TRBV7-7 combines with J gene TRBJ2-2; TRBD2 might be the D (6 bases). V lost 1 base and J 6 bases, leaving 12 bases between the germline ends. Per the germline V gene, CDR1 is SSHAT and CDR2 is FNYEAQ (reference sequence). CDR3 length: 15 amino acids. The chain's CDR3 is CASSLVGAGPGELFF. Written as DNA, the CDR3 is TGTGCCAGCAGCTTAGTTGGTGCGGGACCCGGGGAGCTGTTTTTT.

The V and J genes are TRBV7-9 and TRBJ1-1; D might be TRBD1 (5 bases). Per germline, CDR1 SEHNR and CDR2 FQNEAQ (reference sequence). Trimming took 5 bases from V and 2 from J, leaving 27 bases between them. The length of the CDR3 is 19 residues. The CDR3: CASSQFRAGGRRRNTEAFF. The CDR3 coding sequence is TGTGCCAGCAGCCAATTCCGAGCGGGGGGTCGCCGGCGTAACACTGAAGCTTTCTTT.

The J gene is TRBJ2-6, the V gene TRBV6-2 or TRBV6-3; no firm D call. V lost 6 bases to trimming and J lost 2 bases, with 5 bases between them. The CDR3 runs 13 residues. Germline assignment: CDR1 MNHEY and CDR2 SVGEGT. The CDR3 loop is CASSTTGANVLTF. In DNA, the CDR3 is TGTGCCAGCAGCACCACTGGGGCCAACGTCCTGACTTTC.

This clonotype came up a few times. The CDR3 loop is CSAIQGLRAYEQYF. The DNA for the CDR3 is TGCAGTGCCATACAGGGGTTAAGAGCCTACGAGCAGTACTTC. The chain couples TRBV20-1 to TRBJ2-7; TRBD1 agrees at 7 bases. V lost 6 bases, J lost 2 bases, and 10 bases stayed unmatched. This CDR3 has 14 amino acids. Germline loops: CDR1 DFQATT, CDR2 SNEGSKA (reference sequence).

This clonotype has a handful of counts. The CDR3 reads CSVVTSGRTNEQFF. In nucleotides, the CDR3 is TGCAGCGTAGTGACTAGCGGGAGGACGAATGAGCAGTTCTTC. The chain employs TRBV29-1 and TRBJ2-1, with 13 bases identical to TRBD2. Germline assignment: CDR1 SQVTM and CDR2 ANQGSEA. This CDR3 comprises 14 residues. The V segment lost 6 bases and the J segment 7 bases; nucleotides outside the gene matches: 6.

This sequence joins TRBV5-5 and TRBJ2-3, with 8 bases lining up with TRBD2. This CDR3 is built from 14 residues. The V and J ends lost 3 bases and 5 bases, in that order; junction bases with no gene match: 5. Per germline, CDR1 SGHKS and CDR2 YYEKEE (reference sequence). The CDR3 sequence is CASSSGGQGDTQYF. In DNA, the CDR3 is TGTGCCAGCAGCTCGGGGGGGCAGGGAGATACGCAGTATTTT.

V is TRBV3-1 and J is TRBJ1-1; the D gene is possibly TRBD1 (6 bases). Germline CDR1 reads LGHDT; CDR2 reads YNNKEL (reference sequence). This CDR3 is 15 amino acids long. Trimming shortened V by 0 bases and J by 1 base, and 9 bases separated the two germline ends. This CDR3 is CASSQDLGANTEAFF. Here the CDR3 DNA reads TGTGCCAGCAGCCAAGACCTGGGGGCGAACACTGAAGCTTTCTTT.

The gene calls are TRBV29-1 and TRBJ2-3; no clear D gene. The germline V and J ends were trimmed by 0 bases and 2 bases, with 9 bases remaining between them. This CDR3 is 14 amino acids long. Germline assignment: CDR1 SQVTM and CDR2 ANQGSEA. For the CDR3, the DNA is TGCAGCGTTGAAGAAGGAAGGGACACAGATACGCAGTATTTT. Protein: CSVEEGRDTDTQYF.

In its sample, this clonotype was seen a few times. The genes are TRBV6-1 and TRBJ1-2; unclear D gene. This CDR3 has 15 residues. With 2 bases removed from V and 0 bases from J, the gap between germline ends came to 10 bases. Looked up from germline, CDR1 is MNHNS and CDR2 is SASEGT. CDR3 loop: CASSEPPMANYGYTF. The DNA of the CDR3 is TGTGCCAGCAGTGAACCCCCGATGGCTAACTATGGCTACACCTTC.

The V call is TRBV24-1, the J call TRBJ2-1; D ambiguous. CDR1 and CDR2 from the germline V gene are KGHDR and SFDVKD. The V gene lost 7 bases and the J gene lost 3 bases, with 15 bases spanning the gap. This CDR3 has 15 amino acids. The CDR3 nucleotides are TGTGCCACCAGCCCTGACCCGGCGATCTACAATGAGCAGTTCTTC. This translates into CATSPDPAIYNEQFF.

This clonotype was found a few times. The rearrangement joins TRBV7-9 to TRBJ2-2; D is possibly TRBD1 (5 bases). This CDR3 has 14 amino acids. The V gene's germline CDR1 is SEHNR and CDR2 FQNEAQ (reference sequence). The V end lost 8 bases, the J end lost 10 bases, and 20 bases lay between the germline ends. CDR3 in amino acids: CASLLLTVPPELFF. The CDR3 DNA follows: TGTGCCAGCCTCTTGCTGACAGTGCCCCCGGAGCTGTTTTTT.

In its sample, this clonotype was seen a few times. The V call is TRBV6-2 or TRBV6-3, the J call TRBJ2-1, with unresolved D. V lost 2 bases and J 12 bases, leaving 14 bases between the germline ends. Germline CDR1 is MNHEY and CDR2 is SVGEGT. The CDR3 loop spans 13 amino acids. The DNA of the CDR3 is TGTGCCAGCAGTTACACCTTGAGCACCCCGCAGTTCTTC. Encoded protein: CASSYTLSTPQFF.

This clonotype appeared a few times. This chain uses TRBV20-1 with TRBJ2-3; D gene unclear. This CDR3 contains 14 residues. The germline V and J ends were trimmed by 3 bases and 1 base, with 11 bases remaining between them. Per the germline V gene, CDR1 is DFQATT and CDR2 is SNEGSKA (reference sequence). In DNA, the CDR3 is TGCAGTGCTAGTTTAAGTCGGGGCACAGATACGCAGTATTTT. This sequence encodes CSASLSRGTDTQYF.

This sequence joins TRBV6-6 and TRBJ2-2; TRBD1 agrees at 11 bases. Germline V gene sequence: CDR1 MNHNY, CDR2 SVGAGI (reference sequence). With 7 bases clipped from V and 8 bases from J, the junction kept 15 bases outside the gene matches. This CDR3 contains 17 residues. The CDR3 DNA is TGTGCCAGCAAGAAGAGTGGGACAGGGGGAGGATATGGGGAGCTGTTTTTT. Translation gives CASKKSGTGGGYGELFF.

The chain joins TRBV5-4 to TRBJ2-4, with TRBD1 matching 7 bases. V lost 4 bases and J lost 6; bases outside the gene matches: 7. CDR1 and CDR2 from the germline V gene are SGHNT and YYREEE (reference sequence). The CDR3 spans 14 residues. As DNA, the CDR3 is TGTGCCAGCAGCCTCGACAGGGTGAGAAACATTCAGTACTTC. Amino acids: CASSLDRVRNIQYF.

The chain combines TRBV18 with TRBJ2-4; 7 bases are shared with TRBD1. This CDR3 region has 16 residues. Germline V gene sequence: CDR1 KGHSH, CDR2 LQKENI. V trimming: 1 base; J trimming: 0 bases; junction bases outside the gene matches: 3. The CDR3 sequence: CASSPLPGGAKNIQYF. The CDR3 DNA reads TGTGCCAGCTCACCACTCCCAGGGGGAGCCAAAAACATTCAGTACTTC.

The rearrangement joins TRBV27 to TRBJ2-3; TRBD2 agrees at 10 bases. The CDR3 covers 15 residues. Germline CDR1 and CDR2: MNHEY and SMNVEV (reference sequence). The trim removed 3 bases at V and 4 bases at J, leaving 4 bases unmatched. The CDR3 DNA reads as TGTGCCAGCAGTTTTCGACTAGCGGGCTCAGATACGCAGTATTTT. It specifies CASSFRLAGSDTQYF.